This TCR beta chain was documented in a study of cytomegalovirus exposure and HLA in healthy donors (dated by TCRdb to the late 2010s). With respect to the entire study: According to an earlier analysis of a few hundred of the donors, about 179 million T cells yielded 100 million or so unique TCR beta sequences and approximately 300 Gb of sequence data. In the later analysis, no new phenotypic data were used to find candidate immune exposures; instead, reliance was placed on TCR beta sequences and their occurrence across donors. The study profiled the T cell repertoires of 550 to 700 subjects by immunosequencing and related them to cytomegalovirus serostatus. Of the approximately 400 genotyped donors, about 80% fell in the genetic ancestry cluster associated with self-reported Caucasian donors. Both class I and class II loci were covered by HLA typing, at four-digit resolution. The study aimed to test whether cataloging public T cell receptors could reveal signatures of past pathogen exposure. The number of donors typed differed by locus, with about 629-630 for A, B, C, DRB1 and DQB1, more than 500 for DQA1, 600 to 610 for DPA1, and approximately 470 for DPB1. Donor age, sex, ethnicity and CMV serostatus were compiled alongside the repertoire data. In addition to the first cohort of 650 to 750 subjects, a separate validation cohort of 130 or so different subjects was used. A later genetic analysis used genome-wide SNP genotypes for about 65% of the roughly 670 donors, treating that subset as a discovery cohort. In an earlier analysis of a few hundred of the donors, high-throughput TCR beta sequencing was used to judge whether each TCR beta V gene segment behaved as functional or pseudogenic. Across some 400 genotyped donors of the cohort, an average of approximately 220,000 unique TCR beta nucleotide sequences per donor were sequenced, and approximately 19% of those sequences were non-productive. To predict cytomegalovirus infection status, the study brought together high-throughput TCR immunosequencing, statistical association of individual TCRs with disease status, and machine learning. Every repertoire in the discovery cohort had been generated on one and the same sequencing platform. A later analysis re-examined previously published TCR beta repertoires from more than 550 donors and added high-resolution HLA genotyping to investigate patterns of TCR occurrence. Roughly 300 gigabases of sequencing data and 70 million to 100 million unique TCR sequences were included in an early release covering about 600 HLA-typed donors. Because of strong linkage in the cohort, a few DR-DQ haplotypes were treated as single units for association and clustering.

The cohort consisted of 600 to 750 healthy bone marrow donors. All cohort members were sampled while nominally healthy, although unrecorded immune exposures were likely present. The donor tested CMV seropositive, placing the donor among the roughly 300 seropositive members of the cohort. A peripheral blood sample was provided by each donor, and peripheral blood mononuclear cells were used for TCR beta sequencing. The Qiagen DNeasy Blood Extraction Kit was used to extract genomic DNA from the blood cell samples. To prepare the library, the immunoSEQ multiplex PCR assay was applied. The multiplex PCR relied on a mix of 60 forward primers for TCR Vbeta segments and 13 reverse primers for TCR Jbeta segments. The CDR3 region of rearranged TCR beta genes was amplified from genomic DNA by a multiplex PCR assay. Amplified TCR beta libraries were sequenced as 87-base-pair reads on the Illumina HiSeq System. The study's own analysis went as follows. A later analysis tallied tens of millions of unique TCR beta chains across the 666 repertoires, and about 10 million of those chains were shared by two or more donors. Raw reads were error-corrected and collapsed into unique sequences by a nearest-neighbor algorithm in which closely related sequences were merged to remove PCR and sequencing errors. To assign V, D and J gene segments, CDR3 sequences were aligned to IMGT reference sequences. Each retained sequence needed at least a six-nucleotide match to both a V gene segment and a J gene segment. Rearrangements were classified as productive when the CDR3 lacked stop codons and remained in frame with V and J, and all other rearrangements were classified as non-productive. Following IMGT convention, CDR3 was defined as the stretch from the second conserved V-encoded cysteine up to the conserved J-encoded phenylalanine. In an earlier analysis of around 640 of the donors, sequences lacking an unambiguous match to a single V gene segment were excluded. An earlier analysis of over 450 of the donors classified V segments as functional when productive rearrangements were above 56.7% and as segregating when the standard deviation between donors was above 5%. A statistical classification framework was developed to diagnose cytomegalovirus status using the catalog of TCR beta chain sequences. V and J gene assignment, in a later analysis, came from comparing TCR nucleotide sequences with IMGT/GENE-DB human TR gene sequences. The TCRdist pipeline was used in a later analysis to assign CDR3 sequences and most-parsimonious VDJ recombination scenarios. In a later analysis, every TCR beta chain was defined by the combination of its CDR3 amino acid sequence and its V-gene family, and reads without a unique V-gene family were dropped. As a way to deal with suspected cross-contamination and a sequencing artifact, a later analysis dropped 592 nucleotide sequences that were highly shared and had low generation probability. In a later analysis, a clonal expansion index for each public chain was calculated from normalized within-repertoire ranks of inferred template counts. In a later analysis, generation probabilities were computed using a VDJ recombination model fitted to out-of-frame rearrangements, and the results were checked against IGoR. In a later analysis, TCR-TCR, TCR-HLA and TCR-CMV co-occurrence was scored with hypergeometric tests, and a repertoire-size bias correction was applied to TCR pairs. To estimate false discovery rates, a later analysis permuted the HLA or CMV assignments 20 times. In a later analysis, co-occurring TCRs were grouped using DBSCAN, and TCRdist sequence similarity was added for clustering within HLA-allele-positive subsets. Co-occurrence clustering excluded repertoires with fewer than 30,000 or more than 120,000 public chains, plus five with anomalous nucleotide sharing. TCRdb took over this immuneACCESS table, retaining in-frame rearrangements with V and J assigned. Such tables are incomplete; in checked studies, under half of the missing clones stem from an unresolved V gene, and the remainder is unexplained. V, J and clone size reflect that table, while D and trimming were determined from the DNA. The sample table lists roughly 80,000 clones, under 80% of them with a count of one. About 6.9% of the sample is taken by the ten largest.

Trimming removed 3 bases from V and 8 bases from J, leaving 19 bases between the germline ends. The germline V gene supplies CDR1 SGHTA and CDR2 FQGNSA. The CDR3 holds 15 amino acids from the cysteine to the phenylalanine. The read is trimmed to its CDR3 DNA, 45 bases read in frame from base 1. In the case of this clone: Its recognized antigen is unknown. Base qualities are not recorded, but no much larger clone differs from it by a single base.

Results and caveats for the whole study, not just this receptor: A later analysis reported that several top co-occurrence clusters appeared linked to parvovirus B19, influenza, CMV and Epstein-Barr virus. Most TCR sequences were observed very rarely across donors, whereas some public TCRs were present in many individuals. Compared with the 666-donor mean, donors in an Asian-associated ancestry cluster had fewer N-insertions in productive TCRs, according to a later genetic analysis. A later genetic analysis associated a missense DCLRE1C variant with V-gene and J-gene trimming of TCR beta chains, and an independent cohort replicated the association. A further reported finding was that TCR beta sequences accurately predicted the HLA-A and HLA-B alleles for most subjects in the first cohort. In an earlier analysis of fewer than 700 of the donors, most TCR beta V segments appeared in productive rearrangements about 90% or about 30% of the time, broadly matching IMGT annotations. Cytomegalovirus status was reported to be diagnosed by the classifier with high specificity and sensitivity in both the original and validation cohorts. When HLA alleles, especially DR and DQ, strongly co-occurred, attributing TCR associations to individual alleles was difficult. The earlier analysis of 587 of the donors excluded about 16 rarely observed V segments, including chromosome 9 orphons, because counts were too low. A later analysis associated about 16,000 TCR beta sequences with specific HLA alleles at a false discovery rate of 0.05. Linkage disequilibrium might explain the correlated functional status among segregating V segments, but an unknown experimental factor could not be ruled out. A group of highly shared sequence variants was considered likely to be a technical artifact of the sequencing pipeline. Most CMV-associated TCR beta chains appeared to be HLA-restricted in a later analysis, and the HLA associations seemed to be driven largely by CMV exposure. Immune exposure information for the cohort was limited to CMV serostatus. According to the authors, the approach could potentially be generalized to other disease states and immunological phenotypes. In a later analysis, TCR association rates were found to vary across HLA loci, with the most associated TCRs seen for DRB1 alleles and the fewest for HLA-C alleles. The cohort was sequenced for TCR beta chains only, and without alpha or paired-chain data the features that could be detected were limited. Presence/absence analyses assumed roughly uniform sequencing depth across donors, an assumption that may not hold. In vitro tests confirmed that a few of the cytomegalovirus-associated TCR beta chains recognize cytomegalovirus antigens. A total of fewer than 200 TCR beta chains were listed by the study as associated with cytomegalovirus. Compared with equally common non-associated chains, HLA-associated TCR beta chains in a later analysis were more clonally expanded and had lower generation probabilities. Some IMGT-functional V segments, including TRBV6-2 and TRBV6-3, could not be distinguished by the 87-base-pair reads and were therefore excluded. Because HLA typing was missing for some donors at each locus, association tests included only the typed subset.

The clonotype was recovered from a woman in her forties or fifties in good health and CMV-seropositive. The chain is made from TRBV7-2 and TRBJ1-2; TRBD1 is possibly the D segment (6 matching bases). The specimen was PBMCs. The nucleotide sequence is TGTGCCAGCAGCTTGAGTCCAGGGGCGTCCTCCGGCTACACCTTC. Its protein reads: CASSLSPGASSGYTF. With all but the CDR3 taken from the reference TRBV7-2 and TRBJ1-2 genes, the full variable domain is: GAGVSQSPSNKVTEKGKDVELRCDPISGHTALYWYRQSLGQGLEFLIYFQGNSAPDKSGLPSDRFSAERTGGSVSTLTIQRTQQEDSAVYLCASSLSPGASSGYTFGSGTRLTVV.